This T cell receptor (beta chain) was obtained from a study of T cells after yellow fever vaccination. General study points: Reappearance after the booster was seen for most primary-vaccination clones, at 96% CD4 and around 90% CD8.

Of note for this clonotype: What it binds is unknown.

Deletions cut 0 bases from V and 8 bases from J, with 11 bases between. There are 13 residues in the CDR3. Germline V gene data show CDR1 as GTSNPN and CDR2 as SVGIG (reference sequence). Template switching by 5'RACE produced TCR cDNA, adding a universal primer site and UMIs. One entry per CDR3 protein, called by TCRdb with MiXCR from the 5' RACE reads. In the table there are 300,000 or so distinct CDR3 sequences, around 10% of which are singletons. V gene TRBV30 combines with J gene TRBJ2-1; D gene uncertain. The TCR originated in a man between 18 and 35 years old who received the YFV17D yellow fever vaccine. Material: CD4+ T cells sorted from PBMCs, obtained 5 days after the yellow fever booster vaccination. The CDR3 protein is CAWSVMGKDEQFF. The CDR3 DNA reads as TGTGCCTGGAGTGTGATGGGAAAGGATGAGCAGTTCTTC.